This T cell receptor (beta chain) was sequenced for a study of PD-L1 blockade in urothelial cancer. V was clipped by 6 bases and J by 2 bases; unmatched bases: 6. This CDR3 is 14 amino acids long. Germline V gives CDR1 LNHDA, CDR2 SQIVND (reference sequence). Regarding time point: pretreatment peripheral blood. In the case of this clone: The sample holds other DNA sequences that translate to the same CDR3.

Sequencing used immunoSEQ multiplex PCR; TCRdb keeps in-frame clones, though not all of them. The sample holds tens of thousands of clones; 65% to 85% are singletons and the top ten take 2% to 2.5%. This sample comprised PBMCs, obtained around atezolizumab (anti-PD-L1) treatment. The receptor's source is a man in his sixties with urothelial cancer. The rearrangement links TRBV19 to TRBJ1-2; 7 bases line up with TRBD1. As DNA, the CDR3 is TGTGCCAGTAGCCGACAGGGCTCGAACTATGGCTACACCTTC. The encoded protein is CASSRQGSNYGYTF.